This is a list of T cell receptor beta chains from one sample in a study of beta chain features in type 1 diabetes. The protocol was immunoSEQ multiplex PCR, while the TCRdb copy is restricted to in-frame clones and leaves out a portion. In the table there are hundreds of thousands of clones, around 15% of which are singletons. Sequencing used naive CD4+ T cells from blood. The receptor set was obtained from a man younger than 35 with type 1 diabetes. Both conserved end residues are part of each CDR3. The order of the fields is V gene, D gene, J gene, clone size, CDR3 DNA, CDR3 protein. D genes are given only for firm matches. The size entry is marked missing in some rows and otherwise reads once, few, many or a size class.

v_call: TRBV6-6
d_call: NA
j_call: TRBJ2-6
clone_size: few
cdr3_nt: TGTGCCAGCAGCCTAGCCTCTGGGGCCAACGTCCTGACTTTC
cdr3_aa: CASSLASGANVLTF

v_call: TRBV27
d_call: TRBD2
j_call: TRBJ2-1
clone_size: NA
cdr3_nt: TGTGCCAGCACCCTATATAGTGGCGGGAGTGTAAATGAGCAGTTCTTC
cdr3_aa: CASTLYSGGSVNEQFF

v_call: TRBV10-3
d_call: NA
j_call: TRBJ2-2
clone_size: NA
cdr3_nt: TGTGCCATCAGTGAGATCGCCGGGGAGCTGTTTTTT
cdr3_aa: CAISEIAGELFF

v_call: TRBV19
d_call: TRBD1
j_call: TRBJ2-1
clone_size: NA
cdr3_nt: TGTGCCAGTAGTGGGGACAGTTCCTACAATGAGCAGTTCTTC
cdr3_aa: CASSGDSSYNEQFF

v_call: TRBV5-4
d_call: NA
j_call: TRBJ2-7
clone_size: NA
cdr3_nt: TGTGCCAGCAGTGGTGCGGGCAGCTCCTACGAGCAGTACTTC
cdr3_aa: CASSGAGSSYEQYF

v_call: TRBV6-5
d_call: NA
j_call: TRBJ1-1
clone_size: NA
cdr3_nt: TGTGCCACCGCCCCAACTGGGGCCGATAGCACTGAAGCTTTCTTT
cdr3_aa: CATAPTGADSTEAFF

v_call: TRBV11-2
d_call: TRBD2
j_call: TRBJ2-1
clone_size: few
cdr3_nt: TGTGCCAGCAGCTCGACTAGCGGGAGACTAAATGAGCAGTTCTTC
cdr3_aa: CASSSTSGRLNEQFF

v_call: TRBV5-4
d_call: TRBD2
j_call: TRBJ2-5
clone_size: NA
cdr3_nt: TGTGCCAGCAGCCCCGGCCTCCAGCGGGGGTACCAAGAGACCCAGTACTTC
cdr3_aa: CASSPGLQRGYQETQYF

v_call: TRBV19
d_call: TRBD2
j_call: TRBJ2-1
clone_size: few
cdr3_nt: TGTGCCAGTAGTGCACTACTAGCGGGGACCTACAATGAGCAGTTCTTC
cdr3_aa: CASSALLAGTYNEQFF

v_call: TRBV7-2
d_call: NA
j_call: TRBJ1-6
clone_size: few
cdr3_nt: TGTGCCAGCAGCTTAGGCAGCGCTAATTCACCCCTCCACTTT
cdr3_aa: CASSLGSANSPLHF

v_call: TRBV30
d_call: NA
j_call: TRBJ2-6
clone_size: NA
cdr3_nt: TGTGCCTGGAGTCAAGGGGGGTCCGGGGCCAACGTCCTGACTTTC
cdr3_aa: CAWSQGGSGANVLTF

v_call: TRBV13
d_call: TRBD2
j_call: TRBJ2-1
clone_size: NA
cdr3_nt: TGTGCCACCCAAAGGCGTTCTAGCGGCAATGAGCAGTTCTTC
cdr3_aa: CATQRRSSGNEQFF

v_call: TRBV10-3
d_call: NA
j_call: TRBJ2-6
clone_size: few
cdr3_nt: TGTGCCATCAGTGAGGACAGAAGCTCTGGGGCCAACGTCCTGACTTTC
cdr3_aa: CAISEDRSSGANVLTF

v_call: TRBV6-6
d_call: NA
j_call: TRBJ2-1
clone_size: NA
cdr3_nt: TGTGCCAGCCAAACGGGGCGGGGCCTTTACAATGAGCAGTTCTTC
cdr3_aa: CASQTGRGLYNEQFF

v_call: TRBV4-1
d_call: NA
j_call: TRBJ1-2
clone_size: few
cdr3_nt: TGCGCCAGCAGCCAGCCTACCGACACACGATCTATCTATGGCTACACCTTC
cdr3_aa: CASSQPTDTRSIYGYTF

v_call: TRBV7-9
d_call: TRBD1
j_call: TRBJ2-7
clone_size: few
cdr3_nt: TGTGCCAGCGCTAGACAGGGGGTTTACGAGCAGTACTTC
cdr3_aa: CASARQGVYEQYF

v_call: TRBV27
d_call: NA
j_call: TRBJ2-2
clone_size: NA
cdr3_nt: TGTGCCAGCAGTTTGGAGGAAGGGACCCGGAACACCGGGGAGCTGTTTTTT
cdr3_aa: CASSLEEGTRNTGELFF

v_call: TRBV28
d_call: NA
j_call: TRBJ1-6
clone_size: few
cdr3_nt: TGTGCCAGCATTAGCGCAGGGCGAGACAGTTCACCCCTCCACTTT
cdr3_aa: CASISAGRDSSPLHF

v_call: TRBV30
d_call: NA
j_call: TRBJ1-1
clone_size: few
cdr3_nt: TGTGCCTGGAGTGAACCTACAAGGCACACTGAAGCTTTCTTT
cdr3_aa: CAWSEPTRHTEAFF

v_call: TRBV28
d_call: NA
j_call: TRBJ2-4
clone_size: NA
cdr3_nt: TGTGCCAGCAGTTTTGACCGAGACCTAGCCAAAAACATTCAGTACTTC
cdr3_aa: CASSFDRDLAKNIQYF

v_call: TRBV2
d_call: NA
j_call: TRBJ1-1
clone_size: few
cdr3_nt: TGTGCCACCCAAATTTTCGTTAACACTGAAGCTTTCTTT
cdr3_aa: CATQIFVNTEAFF

v_call: TRBV5-1
d_call: NA
j_call: TRBJ2-1
clone_size: NA
cdr3_nt: TGCGCCAGCAGTTTTGGGGATTACAATGAGCAGTTCTTC
cdr3_aa: CASSFGDYNEQFF

v_call: TRBV9
d_call: TRBD1
j_call: TRBJ1-1
clone_size: few
cdr3_nt: TGTGCCAGCAGCGGACAGGGTTATGCTGAAGCTTTCTTT
cdr3_aa: CASSGQGYAEAFF

v_call: TRBV6-4
d_call: NA
j_call: TRBJ1-4
clone_size: NA
cdr3_nt: TGTGCCAGCAGTGACTCGAAATGTTTT
cdr3_aa: CASSDSKCF

v_call: TRBV5-1
d_call: NA
j_call: TRBJ2-5
clone_size: few
cdr3_nt: TGCGCCAGCAGCTCCGGCGGAGGTCCGGAGACCCAGTACTTC
cdr3_aa: CASSSGGGPETQYF

v_call: TRBV5-6
d_call: NA
j_call: TRBJ2-5
clone_size: NA
cdr3_nt: TGTGCCAGCAGCGGAGGGGACACCGCCGGGGAGACCCAGTACTTC
cdr3_aa: CASSGGDTAGETQYF

v_call: TRBV18
d_call: NA
j_call: TRBJ1-2
clone_size: few
cdr3_nt: TGTGCCAGCTCACCCGTCGGGACCCCGTCGGGATATGGCTACACCTTC
cdr3_aa: CASSPVGTPSGYGYTF

v_call: TRBV28
d_call: NA
j_call: TRBJ1-5
clone_size: NA
cdr3_nt: TGTGCCAGCAGTCTCATCGAGGGTATGGGCAATCAGCCCCAGCATTTT
cdr3_aa: CASSLIEGMGNQPQHF

v_call: TRBV28
d_call: NA
j_call: TRBJ1-6
clone_size: few
cdr3_nt: TGTGCCAGCAGTTTACAGCTTAATTCACCCCTCCACTTT
cdr3_aa: CASSLQLNSPLHF

v_call: TRBV5-4
d_call: NA
j_call: TRBJ2-3
clone_size: few
cdr3_nt: TGTGCCAGCAGCTTCCAGGGGGGAACAGATACGCAGTATTTT
cdr3_aa: CASSFQGGTDTQYF

v_call: TRBV18
d_call: NA
j_call: TRBJ2-7
clone_size: NA
cdr3_nt: TGTGCCAGCTCTCCGAGGGGGCGGGACAGTATACACGAGCAGTACTTC
cdr3_aa: CASSPRGRDSIHEQYF

v_call: TRBV9
d_call: NA
j_call: TRBJ1-2
clone_size: NA
cdr3_nt: TGTGCCAGCAGCCCACAGGGAGTTGAGTATGGCTACACCTTC
cdr3_aa: CASSPQGVEYGYTF

v_call: TRBV11-2
d_call: TRBD2
j_call: TRBJ2-1
clone_size: few
cdr3_nt: TGTGCCAGCAGCGGGACTAGCGGAAATGAGCAGTTCTTC
cdr3_aa: CASSGTSGNEQFF

v_call: TRBV20-1
d_call: NA
j_call: TRBJ2-7
clone_size: few
cdr3_nt: TGCAGCCTCTCCCGTACCTACGAGCAGTACTTC
cdr3_aa: CSLSRTYEQYF

v_call: TRBV20-1
d_call: NA
j_call: TRBJ2-2
clone_size: NA
cdr3_nt: TGCAGTGCTAGGGACACCGGGGAGCTGTTTTTT
cdr3_aa: CSARDTGELFF

v_call: TRBV7-2
d_call: NA
j_call: TRBJ2-2
clone_size: few
cdr3_nt: TGTGCCAGCAGCCTGAAACTTGGGGAGCTGTTTTTT
cdr3_aa: CASSLKLGELFF

v_call: TRBV25-1
d_call: NA
j_call: TRBJ2-5
clone_size: NA
cdr3_nt: TGTGCCAGCAGTGAAACCCCGGACAGTGTACGGGAGACCCAGTACTTC
cdr3_aa: CASSETPDSVRETQYF

v_call: TRBV19
d_call: TRBD1
j_call: TRBJ2-1
clone_size: few
cdr3_nt: TGTGCCAGTAGTATAGATTCGACAGGGTCGTACAATGAGCAGTTCTTC
cdr3_aa: CASSIDSTGSYNEQFF

v_call: TRBV11-2
d_call: TRBD1
j_call: TRBJ2-7
clone_size: few
cdr3_nt: TGTGCCAGCAGGTTCCCGGGACAGTCCGCCTACGAGCAGTACTTC
cdr3_aa: CASRFPGQSAYEQYF

v_call: TRBV5-1
d_call: NA
j_call: TRBJ2-2
clone_size: few
cdr3_nt: TGCGCCAGTGAGGACTCCCGGACGACCGGGGAGCTGTTTTTT
cdr3_aa: CASEDSRTTGELFF

v_call: TRBV6-6
d_call: NA
j_call: TRBJ1-1
clone_size: NA
cdr3_nt: TGTGCCAGCAGTTACGGGGTTGAAGCTTTCTTT
cdr3_aa: CASSYGVEAFF

v_call: TRBV6-5
d_call: NA
j_call: TRBJ2-7
clone_size: NA
cdr3_nt: TGTGCCAGCAGACAGAGCTCCTACGAGCAGTACTTC
cdr3_aa: CASRQSSYEQYF

v_call: TRBV7-9
d_call: NA
j_call: TRBJ2-6
clone_size: NA
cdr3_nt: TGTGCCAGCCGACAGCCCTCCTCTGGGGCCAACGTCCTGACTTTC
cdr3_aa: CASRQPSSGANVLTF

v_call: TRBV7-2
d_call: TRBD1
j_call: TRBJ1-1
clone_size: NA
cdr3_nt: TGTGCCAGCAGCTTAGTGGGACAGGGGAACACTGAAGCTTTCTTT
cdr3_aa: CASSLVGQGNTEAFF

v_call: TRBV30
d_call: NA
j_call: TRBJ2-5
clone_size: NA
cdr3_nt: TGTGCCTGGAGCCTCCAGGGGCGGGAGACCCAGTACTTC
cdr3_aa: CAWSLQGRETQYF

v_call: TRBV7-2
d_call: TRBD2
j_call: TRBJ2-2
clone_size: NA
cdr3_nt: TGTGCCAGCAGCCCCCAACGGGGGAGGGCCGGGGAGCTGTTTTTT
cdr3_aa: CASSPQRGRAGELFF

v_call: TRBV19
d_call: NA
j_call: TRBJ2-1
clone_size: NA
cdr3_nt: TGTGCCAGTAGACTAGGGGGCTCCTACAATGAGCAGTTCTTC
cdr3_aa: CASRLGGSYNEQFF